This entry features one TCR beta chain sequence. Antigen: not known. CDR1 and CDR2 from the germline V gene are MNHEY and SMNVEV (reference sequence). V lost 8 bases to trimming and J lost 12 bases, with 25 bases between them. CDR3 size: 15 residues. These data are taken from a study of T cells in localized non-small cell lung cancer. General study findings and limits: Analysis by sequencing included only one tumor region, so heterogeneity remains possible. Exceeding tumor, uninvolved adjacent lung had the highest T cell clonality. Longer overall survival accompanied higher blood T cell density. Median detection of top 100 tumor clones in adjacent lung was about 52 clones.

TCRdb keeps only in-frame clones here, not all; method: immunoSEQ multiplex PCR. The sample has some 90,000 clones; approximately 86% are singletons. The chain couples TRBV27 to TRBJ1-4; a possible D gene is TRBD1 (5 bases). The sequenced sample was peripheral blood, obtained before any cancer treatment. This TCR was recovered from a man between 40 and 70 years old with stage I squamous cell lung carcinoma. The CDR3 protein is CASRRGNGPRGELFF. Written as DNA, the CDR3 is TGTGCCAGCCGACGGGGGAATGGGCCTCGGGGTGAACTGTTTTTT.